The 12 T cell receptor beta chains listed next were all sequenced from one sample in a study of T-cell memory formation after mild COVID-19. TCRdb reanalysed the 5' RACE reads using MiXCR and keeps one entry per CDR3 protein. The sample contains 130,000 to 150,000 distinct CDR3 sequences, under 25% of which appear only once. The sequenced sample was PBMCs or a T cell subset sorted from them (not recorded which). Receptors originate from an adult woman who had mild COVID-19 (a few samples of this study predate the infection). Cell type and time point are not known.

The chain has TRBV24-1 and TRBJ1-1; D unclear. From germline, CDR1 is KGHDR and CDR2 SFDVKD. The CDR3 sequence is 12 residues long. V was shortened by 3 bases and J by 3 bases, with 4 bases between the two germline ends. The CDR3 protein is CATSDGDTEAFF. CDR3 sequence (DNA): TGTGCCACCAGTGATGGAGACACTGAAGCTTTCTTT.

This clonotype was recorded a few times. V usage is TRBV2 and J usage is TRBJ1-4; D is unresolved. The germline V gene encodes CDR1 SNHLY and CDR2 FYNNEI. This CDR3 comprises 15 residues. With 3 bases removed from V and 0 bases from J, the gap between germline ends came to 8 bases. CDR3 sequence (DNA): TGTGCCAGCAGTGAGCAGACTGCAACTAATGAAAAACTGTTTTTT. Its translation: CASSEQTATNEKLFF.

The V gene is TRBV7-9, the J gene TRBJ2-6, with D unclear. This CDR3 comprises 15 residues. Trimming removed 5 bases at V and 3 bases at J, with 11 bases between. The germline V gene encodes CDR1 SEHNR and CDR2 FQNEAQ (reference sequence). CDR3 protein: CASSPVQFGANVLTF. The CDR3 DNA reads TGTGCCAGCAGCCCAGTACAGTTTGGGGCCAACGTCCTGACTTTC.

The chain is built from TRBV29-1 and TRBJ2-2, with a possible D match to TRBD1 (5 bases). Per germline, CDR1 SQVTM and CDR2 ANQGSEA. Trimming took off 4 bases at V and 6 bases at J, with 12 bases between the two ends. The CDR3 is made up of 13 amino acids. CDR3 region: CSVVRGTAGELFF. The CDR3 DNA reads as TGCAGCGTTGTTAGGGGCACGGCCGGGGAGCTGTTTTTT.

The genes are TRBV9 and TRBJ1-4, with D possibly TRBD1 on 6 matching bases. Trimming removed 2 bases from V and 0 bases from J, with 8 bases in between. CDR1 and CDR2 from the germline V gene are SGDLS and YYNGEE. This CDR3 comprises 15 residues. The CDR3 sequence is CASSVTGTTNEKLFF. The CDR3 DNA follows: TGTGCCAGCAGCGTGACAGGCACAACTAATGAAAAACTGTTTTTT. The full variable domain, its missing parts supplied by reference TRBV9 and TRBJ1-4, is DSGVTQTPKHLITATGQRVTLRCSPRSGDLSVYWYQQSLDQGLQFLIQYYNGEERAKGNILERFSAQQFPDLHSELNLSSLELGDSALYFCASSVTGTTNEKLFFGSGTQLSVL.

This clonotype was seen a handful of times. The gene calls are TRBV7-3 and TRBJ2-2; 13 bases are shared with TRBD2. The length of the CDR3 is 16 residues. Germline loops: CDR1 SGHTA, CDR2 FQGTGA. V was pared by 5 bases and J by 6 bases, with 6 bases of the junction left unmatched. CDR3 nucleotides: TGTGCCAGCAGCCGCGGACTAGCGGGGGTCGCCGGGGAGCTGTTTTTT. Amino acid sequence: CASSRGLAGVAGELFF.

The CDR3 region is CASSFDRAGLGAAFF. CDR3 sequence (DNA): TGCGCCAGCAGCTTCGACAGGGCCGGTTTAGGTGCCGCTTTCTTT. V gene TRBV5-1 combines with J gene TRBJ1-1; 7 positions match TRBD1. The CDR3 contains 15 residues. Trimming at V came to 2 bases and at J to 11 bases, leaving 15 bases not matched to a gene. In germline, CDR1 is SGHRS, CDR2 YFSETQ.

This clonotype appeared many times. The rearrangement uses TRBV5-1 and TRBJ2-7, with TRBD1 as a possible D gene (6 bases). This CDR3 is 15 amino acids long. V was shortened by 5 bases and J by 2 bases, with 17 bases between the two germline ends. Germline values: CDR1 SGHRS, CDR2 YFSETQ. DNA of the CDR3: TGCGCCAGCAGTTCCTCACAGGGAGCTCCCTACGAGCAGTACTTC. As protein: CASSSSQGAPYEQYF.

In this sample, this clonotype turned up a few times. The V gene is TRBV5-1, the J gene TRBJ2-3; 11 bases line up with TRBD1. The CDR3 is 15 residues long. Germline V CDR1 and CDR2: SGHRS, YFSETQ. The ends lost 2 bases at V and 6 bases at J; junction bases unmatched: 5. CDR3 in DNA: TGCGCCAGCAGCTTAAGGACAGGGGGCGCGGATACGCAGTATTTT. Residues: CASSLRTGGADTQYF.

A single count supports this clonotype. This chain connects TRBV4-2 to TRBJ2-2; 10 bases map to TRBD1. V lost 1 base, J lost 4 bases, and 3 bases stayed unmatched. The CDR3 is 16 amino acids. Germline V CDR1 and CDR2: LGHNA, YNFKEQ. The CDR3 sequence is CASSQVDRGRTGELFF. For the CDR3, the DNA is TGTGCCAGCAGCCAAGTTGACAGGGGGCGCACCGGGGAGCTGTTTTTT.

The chain recombines TRBV11-2 with TRBJ2-4; no clear D gene. V was clipped by 2 bases and J by 13 bases, with 9 bases between them. This CDR3 has 11 residues. Germline values: CDR1 SGHAT, CDR2 FQNNGV. In DNA form, the CDR3 reads TGTGCCAGCAGCTTATCGGCAGGCCAGTACTTC. The encoded protein is CASSLSAGQYF.

This clonotype has just a few counts. This sequence joins TRBV20-1 and TRBJ2-3; D is possibly TRBD2 (6 bases). The V gene lost 3 bases and the J gene lost 4 bases, with 17 bases spanning the gap. The germline CDR1 and CDR2 sequences are DFQATT and SNEGSKA (reference sequence). This CDR3 comprises 15 residues. The CDR3 bases are TGCAGTGCTAGGCCGACTAGTGGTATGGCAGATACGCAGTATTTT. It codes for CSARPTSGMADTQYF.